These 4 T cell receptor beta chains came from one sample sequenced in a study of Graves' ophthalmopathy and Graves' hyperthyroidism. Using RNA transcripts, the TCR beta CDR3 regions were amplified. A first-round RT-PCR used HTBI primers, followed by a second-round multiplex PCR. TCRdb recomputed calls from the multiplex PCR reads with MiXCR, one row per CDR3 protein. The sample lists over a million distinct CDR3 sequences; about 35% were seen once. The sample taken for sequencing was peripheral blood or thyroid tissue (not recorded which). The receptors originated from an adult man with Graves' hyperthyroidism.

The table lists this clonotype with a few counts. CDR3 coding DNA: TGTGCCAGCAGTTACTCGAAGGTTCTGGGAACTGAAGCTTTCTTT. This gives the protein CASSYSKVLGTEAFF. The chain joins TRBV6-5 to TRBJ1-1; D is unresolved. Germline V gene data show CDR1 as MNHEY and CDR2 as SVGAGI. This CDR3 has 15 residues. With 0 bases removed from V and 5 bases from J, the gap between germline ends came to 13 bases.

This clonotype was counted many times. Here the CDR3 reads CASSERGLGQPQHF. CDR3 sequence (DNA): TGCGCCAGCAGTGAGCGAGGGTTGGGTCAGCCCCAGCATTTT. The chain recombines TRBV10-2 with TRBJ1-5; D remains unclear. This CDR3 has 14 amino acids. CDR1 WSHSY and CDR2 SAAADI come from the germline V gene. Trimming cost V 2 bases and J 6 bases, with 11 bases left between them.

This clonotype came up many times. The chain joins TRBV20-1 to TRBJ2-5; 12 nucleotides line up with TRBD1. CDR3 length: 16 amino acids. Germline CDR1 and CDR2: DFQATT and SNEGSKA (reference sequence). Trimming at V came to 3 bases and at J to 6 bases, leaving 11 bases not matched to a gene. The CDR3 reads CSASATGTGGVKTQYF. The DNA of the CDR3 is TGCAGTGCTAGTGCTACCGGGACAGGGGGCGTGAAGACCCAGTACTTC.

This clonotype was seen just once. CDR3 DNA: TGTGCCAGCAGTCCCGGGACAGGACAAGGGACCCAGCATTTT. The encoded protein is CASSPGTGQGTQHF. This chain connects TRBV7-9 to TRBJ1-5, with 8 bases lining up with TRBD1. After removal of 6 bases from V and 11 bases from J, the junction contained 12 bases not matched to a gene. This CDR3 contains 14 residues. The germline V gene encodes CDR1 SEHNR and CDR2 FQNEAQ (reference sequence).